The 16 T cell receptor beta chains below come from one sample, sequenced in a study of human T cells and chemical hapten exposure. TCRdb analysed the RACE reads with MiXCR anew, one entry per CDR3 protein. The sample has 130,000 or so distinct CDR3 sequences; approximately 9.1% are singletons. The time point is: healthy volunteer bleed at 2 weeks. Unfractionated whole blood was the source of the extracted total RNA. Sequenced: whole blood. These TCRs come from a male donor in good health. Some clones in this sample may be carry-over from other donors' samples.

V gene TRBV6-5 combines with J gene TRBJ2-3, with unresolved D. Germline CDR1 is MNHEY and CDR2 is SVGAGI. This CDR3 is 16 amino acids long. Trimming took 0 bases from V and 1 from J, leaving 11 bases between them. CDR3 sequence: CASSYSSLPGTDTQYF. As DNA, the CDR3 is TGTGCCAGCAGTTACTCCTCCCTACCGGGCACAGATACGCAGTATTTT.

The chain couples TRBV6-4 to TRBJ2-3; D is possibly TRBD1 or TRBD2 (5 bases each). Germline CDR1 MRHNA, CDR2 SNTAGT. Trimming shortened V by 0 bases and J by 3 bases, and 7 bases separated the two germline ends. This CDR3 is built from 14 residues. Here the CDR3 reads CASSDSEGTDTQYF. CDR3 in DNA: TGTGCCAGCAGTGACTCAGAGGGGACAGATACGCAGTATTTT.

This chain joins TRBV5-1 and TRBJ2-7; tentative D call: TRBD2 (6 bases). Germline V gene lookup returns CDR1 SGHRS and CDR2 YFSETQ. The V and J ends lost 2 bases and 0 bases respectively, with 9 bases between them. CDR3 length equals 14 residues. The CDR3 is CASSFDGSSYEQYF. The CDR3 DNA follows: TGCGCCAGCAGCTTTGACGGGAGCTCCTACGAGCAGTACTTC.

Only a few counts were recorded for this clonotype. CDR3 region: CASSSAGAGSVHEQYF. CDR3 in DNA: TGTGCCAGCTCTTCTGCGGGGGCTGGGTCGGTACACGAGCAGTACTTC. This chain connects TRBV18 to TRBJ2-7; D possibly corresponds to TRBD2 (7 bases). The germline V and J ends were trimmed by 6 bases and 5 bases, with 23 bases remaining between them. Per germline, CDR1 KGHSH and CDR2 LQKENI. CDR3 length: 16 amino acids.

This clonotype was detected only a few times. V gene TRBV7-8 combines with J gene TRBJ1-3; 9 nucleotides line up with TRBD1. V was pared by 3 bases and J by 0 bases, with 6 bases of the junction left unmatched. Germline CDR1 SGHVS, CDR2 FQNEAQ. The CDR3 covers 17 residues. CDR3 in amino acids: CASSLWTGASSGNTIYF. The CDR3 coding sequence is TGTGCCAGCAGCTTGTGGACAGGGGCGTCCTCTGGAAACACCATATATTTT. Full variable domain (missing parts from reference TRBV7-8 and TRBJ1-3): GAGVSQSPRYKVAKRGQDVALRCDPISGHVSLFWYQQALGQGPEFLTYFQNEAQLDKSGLPSDRFFAERPEGSVSTLKIQRTQQEDSAVYLCASSLWTGASSGNTIYFGEGSWLTVV.

A few counts support this clonotype. The chain links TRBV14 to TRBJ2-3; unclear D gene. The CDR3 covers 15 residues. V gave up 2 bases and J gave up 0 bases, with 9 bases separating them. CDR1 and CDR2 from the germline V gene are SGHDN and FVKESK. The CDR3 DNA sequence: TGTGCCAGCAGCCAAATAACCGCTAGCACAGATACGCAGTATTTT. It encodes CASSQITASTDTQYF.

This clonotype was counted a few times. The chain joins TRBV7-3 to TRBJ2-3, with D possibly called TRBD1 or TRBD2 (6 bases each). Germline V gene data show CDR1 as SGHTA and CDR2 as FQGTGA. Trimming shortened V by 5 bases and J by 2 bases, and 20 bases separated the two germline ends. The CDR3 consists of 17 residues. In DNA, the CDR3 is TGTGCCAGCAGCCCGCCCCCGGAGGGGGTTCCCACAGATACGCAGTATTTT. This sequence encodes CASSPPPEGVPTDTQYF.

This clonotype was observed a handful of times. V gene TRBV20-1 combines with J gene TRBJ2-1; D call uncertain. This CDR3 region has 15 residues. V was trimmed by 3 bases and J by 0 bases, leaving 12 bases between them. Germline V gene sequence: CDR1 DFQATT, CDR2 SNEGSKA (reference sequence). Written as DNA, the CDR3 is TGCAGTGCTAGCGTGCTAGGAAGCTCCTACAATGAGCAGTTCTTC. This gives the protein CSASVLGSSYNEQFF.

This clonotype has a handful of counts. CDR3 amino acids: CAISLPNQPQHF. CDR3 in DNA: TGTGCCATCAGTCTCCCCAATCAGCCCCAGCATTTT. The chain has TRBV10-3 and TRBJ1-5, with D unclear. The CDR3 sequence is 12 residues long. V was trimmed by 5 bases and J by 3 bases, leaving 5 bases between them. Looked up from germline, CDR1 is ENHRY and CDR2 is SYGVKD.

This clonotype has more than one count but fewer than ten. The CDR3 region is CASSRTSGGPPTEQFF. The DNA for the CDR3 is TGTGCCAGCAGCCGCACTAGCGGGGGCCCCCCCACTGAGCAGTTCTTC. This chain uses TRBV7-2 with TRBJ2-1, with 11 bases that match TRBD2. The CDR3 is made up of 16 amino acids. Germline lookup yields CDR1 SGHTA and CDR2 FQGNSA. After removal of 5 bases from V and 9 bases from J, the junction contained 12 bases not matched to a gene. Full variable domain (rest looked up from reference TRBV7-2 and TRBJ2-1): GAGVSQSPSNKVTEKGKDVELRCDPISGHTALYWYRQSLGQGLEFLIYFQGNSAPDKSGLPSDRFSAERTGGSVSTLTIQRTQQEDSAVYLCASSRTSGGPPTEQFFGPGTRLTVL.

This chain uses TRBV5-1 with TRBJ2-1, with D perhaps assigned TRBD1 or TRBD2 (6 bases each). Looked up from germline, CDR1 is SGHRS and CDR2 is YFSETQ. The V end was cut by 4 bases, the J end by 1 base, with 12 bases between. This CDR3 region has 15 residues. CDR3 amino acids: CASSGGGKSYNEQFF. In DNA form, the CDR3 reads TGCGCCAGCAGCGGAGGGGGTAAATCCTACAATGAGCAGTTCTTC.

The count of this clonotype is one. This may arise from a read error, as a much more abundant clone is one base away. The V call is TRBV20-1, the J call TRBJ2-1; D ambiguous. The CDR3 consists of 13 residues. CDR1 and CDR2 from the germline V gene are DFQATT and SNEGSKA (reference sequence). Here the CDR3 reads CSARSGIDNKQFF. The CDR3 DNA sequence: TGCAGTGCTAGAAGTGGGATCGACAATAAGCAGTTCTTC.

DNA for the CDR3: TGTGCCAGCAGCTTGGCCCCGGTATCGATGAACACTGAAGCTTTCTTT. The encoded protein is CASSLAPVSMNTEAFF. This chain connects TRBV5-5 to TRBJ1-1; D is unclear. Germline CDR1 and CDR2: SGHKS and YYEKEE (reference sequence). Between the trimmed V and J ends, which lost 0 bases and 0 bases, there was a span of 12 bases. This CDR3 comprises 16 residues.

The rearrangement uses TRBV25-1 and TRBJ1-6; TRBD1 might be the D (6 bases). CDR1 is MGHDK, CDR2 SYGVNS, per germline. The CDR3 consists of 17 residues. Trimming shortened V by 4 bases and J by 0 bases, and 13 bases separated the two germline ends. In nucleotides, the CDR3 is TGTGCCAGCAGTGGGCACCAGGGGAGCTCCTATAATTCACCCCTCCACTTT. As protein: CASSGHQGSSYNSPLHF.

This clonotype was seen only a few times. The V gene is TRBV15, the J gene TRBJ1-5; TRBD1 aligns across 8 bases. CDR1 and CDR2 (germline): LNHNV, YYDKDF (reference sequence). Germline trimming cut 3 bases from V and 6 bases from J; bases unmatched to any gene: 7. The CDR3 sequence is 15 residues long. The CDR3 DNA sequence: TGTGCCACCAGCAGGGAGGGACAGGCGGGTCAGCCCCAGCATTTT. Protein sequence: CATSREGQAGQPQHF.

The chain links TRBV3-1 to TRBJ2-5; 7 bases are shared with TRBD2. The length of the CDR3 is 23 residues. With V trimmed by 1 base and J by 2 bases, 28 bases remained unmatched. Germline V gene lookup returns CDR1 LGHDT and CDR2 YNNKEL (reference sequence). CDR3 amino acids: CASSQVPVSGTTSMGASQETQYF. As DNA, the CDR3 is TGTGCCAGCAGCCAAGTGCCTGTATCCGGGACTACCTCGATGGGCGCCTCTCAAGAGACCCAGTACTTC.